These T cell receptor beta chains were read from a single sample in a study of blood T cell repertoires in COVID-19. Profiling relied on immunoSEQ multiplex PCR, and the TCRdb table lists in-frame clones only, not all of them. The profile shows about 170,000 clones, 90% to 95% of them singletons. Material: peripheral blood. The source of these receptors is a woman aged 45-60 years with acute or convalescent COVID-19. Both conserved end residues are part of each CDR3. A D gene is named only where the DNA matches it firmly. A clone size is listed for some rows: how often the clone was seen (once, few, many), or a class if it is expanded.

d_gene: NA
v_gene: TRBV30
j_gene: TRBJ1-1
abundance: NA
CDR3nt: TGTGCCTGGAGTGTACCCAGGGACACTGAAGCTTTCTTT
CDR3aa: CAWSVPRDTEAFF

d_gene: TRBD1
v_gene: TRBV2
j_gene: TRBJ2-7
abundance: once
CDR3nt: TGTGCCAGCAGGAGGACAGGGACTTACGAGCAGTACTTC
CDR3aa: CASRRTGTYEQYF

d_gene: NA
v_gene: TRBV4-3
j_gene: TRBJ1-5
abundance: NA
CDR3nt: TGCGCCAGCAGCCAAGAATACAGGTACAATCAGCCCCAGCATTTT
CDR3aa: CASSQEYRYNQPQHF

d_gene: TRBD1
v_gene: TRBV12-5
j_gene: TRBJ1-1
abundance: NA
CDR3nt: TGTGCTAGTGGTTTGGACACAGGGGTGAACACTGAAGCTTTCTTT
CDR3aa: CASGLDTGVNTEAFF

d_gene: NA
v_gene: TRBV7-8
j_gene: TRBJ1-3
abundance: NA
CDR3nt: TGTGCCAGCAGCTTGTCACAGGGCCTCGAGGGAAACACCATATATTTT
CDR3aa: CASSLSQGLEGNTIYF

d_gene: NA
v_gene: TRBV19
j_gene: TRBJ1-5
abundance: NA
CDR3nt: TGTGCCAGTAGTACAGGGTTAATCAGCAATCAGCCCCAGCATTTT
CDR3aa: CASSTGLISNQPQHF

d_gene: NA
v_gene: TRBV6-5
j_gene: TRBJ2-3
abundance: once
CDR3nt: TGTGCCAGCGCAGGACTTAGCACAGATACGCAGTATTTT
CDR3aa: CASAGLSTDTQYF

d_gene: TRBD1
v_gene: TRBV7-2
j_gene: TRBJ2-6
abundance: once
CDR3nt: TGTGCCAGCAGCTTAAGGGACAGGGGGCTCGGGGCCAACGTCCTGACTTTC
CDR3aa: CASSLRDRGLGANVLTF

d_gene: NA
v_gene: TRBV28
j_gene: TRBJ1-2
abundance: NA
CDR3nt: TGTGCCAGCAGTTTAGGTACAGTCGAACTTCGGGGCTACACCTTC
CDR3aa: CASSLGTVELRGYTF

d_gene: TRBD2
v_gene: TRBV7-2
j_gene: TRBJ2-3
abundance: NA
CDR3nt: TGTGCCAGCAGCTTCTCCTTTAGCGGGGGGGGCACAGATACGCAGTATTTT
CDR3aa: CASSFSFSGGGTDTQYF

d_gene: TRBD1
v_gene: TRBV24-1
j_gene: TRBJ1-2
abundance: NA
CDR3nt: TGTGCCACCAGTGATTCACTGAACAGGGGAGCTAACTATGGCTACACCTTC
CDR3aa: CATSDSLNRGANYGYTF

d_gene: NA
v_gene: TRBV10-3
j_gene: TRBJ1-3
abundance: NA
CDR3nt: TGTGCCATCAGTGAGATCCAGGGATCGGGAAACACCATATATTTT
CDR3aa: CAISEIQGSGNTIYF

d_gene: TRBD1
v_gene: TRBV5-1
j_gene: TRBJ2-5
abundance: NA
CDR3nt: TGCGCCAGCTTCCAAGACAGGGGGGAAGAGACCCAGTACTTC
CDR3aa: CASFQDRGEETQYF

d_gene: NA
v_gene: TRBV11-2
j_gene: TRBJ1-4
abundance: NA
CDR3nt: TGTGCCAGCAGCAAGGGGGCAACTAATGAAAAACTGTTTTTT
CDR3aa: CASSKGATNEKLFF

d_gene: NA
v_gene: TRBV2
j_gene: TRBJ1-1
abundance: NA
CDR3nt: TGTGCCAGCAGTGAACAGGGAGGAGCTTTCTTT
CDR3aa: CASSEQGGAFF

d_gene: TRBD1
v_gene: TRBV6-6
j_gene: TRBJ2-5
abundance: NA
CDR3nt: TGTGCCAGCAGCCCTCCTCCGGGACAGGGGGAAGAGACCCAGTACTTC
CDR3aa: CASSPPPGQGEETQYF

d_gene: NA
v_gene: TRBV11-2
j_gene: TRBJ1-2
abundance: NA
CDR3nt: TGTGCCAGCAGCTTAGAACTGCCAGCGAACTATGGCTACACCTTC
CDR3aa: CASSLELPANYGYTF